The clone carrying this T cell receptor beta chain turned up a few times. Its antigen is undetermined. Libraries of TCR beta came from quantitative 5'-RACE with molecular barcodes. TCRdb reanalysed the 5' RACE reads using MiXCR and keeps one entry per CDR3 protein. Here the sample spans some 130,000 distinct CDR3 sequences, roughly 13% being singletons. The data were obtained in a study of CD8 T cells in ankylosing spondylitis. Overall study findings and caveats: Earlier reports found some motif variants in synovial fluid and blood in reactive arthritis. Among TCR beta sequences, a motif of eight or nine highly homologous variants appeared characteristic of ankylosing spondylitis blood. Reportedly, disease-linked clones are significantly enriched in ankylosing spondylitis patients' matched synovial fluid.

This CDR3 region has 14 residues. The germline V and J ends were trimmed by 7 bases and 0 bases, with 9 bases remaining between them. The V gene's germline CDR1 is SNHLY and CDR2 FYNNEI. This clonotype was sampled from a female donor with ankylosing spondylitis or in good health (not recorded which). The gene calls are TRBV2 and TRBJ2-2, with D unresolved. Sequenced: blood, either unsorted or a sorted T cell fraction (not recorded which). The CDR3 DNA reads TGTGCCAGCACAAGGCTAGCGAACACCGGGGAGCTGTTTTTT. The encoded protein is CASTRLANTGELFF.